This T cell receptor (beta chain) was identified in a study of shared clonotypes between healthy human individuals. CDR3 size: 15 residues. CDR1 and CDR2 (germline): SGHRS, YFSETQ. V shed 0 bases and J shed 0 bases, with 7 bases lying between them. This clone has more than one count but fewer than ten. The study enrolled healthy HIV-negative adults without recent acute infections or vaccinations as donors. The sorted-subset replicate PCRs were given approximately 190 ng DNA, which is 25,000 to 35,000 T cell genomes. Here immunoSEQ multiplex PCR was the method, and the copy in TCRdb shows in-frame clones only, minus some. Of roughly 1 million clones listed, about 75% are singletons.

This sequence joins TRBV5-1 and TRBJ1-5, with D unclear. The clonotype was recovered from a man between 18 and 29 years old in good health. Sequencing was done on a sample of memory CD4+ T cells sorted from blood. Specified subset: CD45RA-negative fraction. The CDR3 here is CASSLAGNSNQPQHF. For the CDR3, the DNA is TGCGCCAGCAGCTTGGCGGGGAATAGCAATCAGCCCCAGCATTTT. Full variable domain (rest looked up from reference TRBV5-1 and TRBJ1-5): KAGVTQTPRYLIKTRGQQVTLSCSPISGHRSVSWYQQTPGQGLQFLFEYFSETQRNKGNFPGRFSGRQFSNSRSEMNVSTLELGDSALYLCASSLAGNSNQPQHFGDGTRLSIL.